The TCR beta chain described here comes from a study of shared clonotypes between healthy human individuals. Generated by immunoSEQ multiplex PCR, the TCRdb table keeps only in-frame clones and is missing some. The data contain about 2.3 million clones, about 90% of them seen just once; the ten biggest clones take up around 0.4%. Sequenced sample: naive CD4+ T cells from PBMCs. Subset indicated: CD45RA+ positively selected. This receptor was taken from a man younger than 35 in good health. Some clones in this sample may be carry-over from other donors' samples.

This chain's CDR3 is CASYRGSGGELFF. In DNA form, the CDR3 reads TGTGCCAGCTACAGGGGGAGTGGCGGGGAGCTGTTTTTT. This sequence joins TRBV25-1 and TRBJ2-2; TRBD1 matches 8 bases. The CDR3 sequence is 13 residues long. Germline V gene data show CDR1 as MGHDK and CDR2 as SYGVNS. V lost 8 bases and J lost 7; bases outside the gene matches: 6.